This T cell receptor (beta chain) emerged from a study of T-cell reconstitution after alpha-beta-depleted transplantation in children. The V and J ends lost 3 bases and 0 bases, in that order; junction bases with no gene match: 6. This CDR3 is built from 17 residues. Germline CDR1 reads SGHRS; CDR2 reads YFSETQ. The authors prepared the TCRbeta library with unique molecular identifiers. TCRdb re-called the PCR reads through MiXCR, storing one row per CDR3 protein. This table has over 80,000 distinct CDR3 sequences, roughly a quarter appearing once. Study-wide findings and caveats: Approximately two months post-transplant, alpha-beta T cells reportedly originated from several hundred expanded graft clones. The authors attributed T-cell counts and diversity one year after transplant mostly to newly produced T cells.

As for this clonotype: Antigen specificity is unknown.

The TCR sequence derives from a boy under 10 years old with acute lymphoblastic leukemia, due to receive a stem cell transplant. The chain is built from TRBV5-1 and TRBJ2-1; TRBD2 aligns across 10 bases. The sample in question was PBMCs, obtained before TCRalphabeta/CD19-depleted stem cell transplant. The CDR3 nucleotides read TGCGCCAGCAGCTCGGGACTAGCGATGAGCTCCTACAATGAGCAGTTCTTC. Encoded protein: CASSSGLAMSSYNEQFF.